This T cell receptor (beta chain) was documented in a study of blood T cell repertoires in COVID-19. About the study: The United States, Italy and Spain provided the acute and convalescent COVID-19 samples.

Repertoires were generated with immunoSEQ multiplex PCR, while TCRdb's copy carries only in-frame clones and drops some. The sample includes about 140,000 clones, 80% to 85% of them seen just once. Germline V gene sequence: CDR1 GTSNPN, CDR2 SVGIG (reference sequence). Trimming left V 5 bases short and J 0 bases short, with 5 bases between. This CDR3 is 13 amino acids long. Source material: peripheral blood. The TCR comes from a woman aged 60-70 years with acute or convalescent COVID-19. The V and J genes are TRBV30 and TRBJ2-6; D remains ambiguous. CDR3 bases: TGTGCCTGGGCCCTCTCTGGGGCCAACGTCCTGACTTTC. Encoded protein: CAWALSGANVLTF.